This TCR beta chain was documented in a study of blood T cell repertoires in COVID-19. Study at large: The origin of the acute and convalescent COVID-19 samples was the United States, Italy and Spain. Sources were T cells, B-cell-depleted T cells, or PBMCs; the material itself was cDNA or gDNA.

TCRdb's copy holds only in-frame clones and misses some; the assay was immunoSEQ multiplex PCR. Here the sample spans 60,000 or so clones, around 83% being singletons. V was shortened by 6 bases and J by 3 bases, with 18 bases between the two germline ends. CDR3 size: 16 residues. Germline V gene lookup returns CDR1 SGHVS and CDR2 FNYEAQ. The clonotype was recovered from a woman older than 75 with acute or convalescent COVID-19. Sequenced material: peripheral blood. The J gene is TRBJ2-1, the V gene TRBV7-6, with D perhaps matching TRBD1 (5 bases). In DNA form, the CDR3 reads TGTGCCAGCAGTCCGCGTTGGCAGGGTTTCTACAATGAGCAGTTCTTC. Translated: CASSPRWQGFYNEQFF.